Below are 5 T cell receptor beta chains sequenced from a single sample in a study of T-cell reconstitution after alpha-beta-depleted transplantation in children. Unique molecular identifiers were built into the TCRbeta library. TCRdb re-called the PCR reads with MiXCR, one entry per CDR3 protein. The sample holds roughly 200,000 distinct CDR3 sequences, less than 8% seen once. The specimen comprised PBMCs from the stem cell graft donor, sampled from the stem cell graft. All receptors come from a human donor who donated a stem cell graft to a child with Wiskott-Aldrich syndrome.

The chain links TRBV5-1 to TRBJ2-3, with TRBD1 as a possible D gene (6 bases). The CDR3 contains 15 residues. The ends were cut back, 4 bases at V and 1 base at J, with 13 bases in the middle. Germline values: CDR1 SGHRS, CDR2 YFSETQ. The chain's CDR3 is CASSVQGWGTDTQYF. CDR3 nucleotides: TGCGCCAGCAGCGTACAGGGTTGGGGCACAGATACGCAGTATTTT.

Ten or more counts support this clonotype. J is TRBJ2-5 and V is TRBV5-1; D is uncertain. Germline lookup yields CDR1 SGHRS and CDR2 YFSETQ. CDR3 length equals 13 residues. Trimming shortened V by 2 bases and J by 7 bases, and 12 bases separated the two germline ends. For the CDR3, the DNA is TGCGCCAGCAGCTTTGACCCCCGGGTGACCCAGTACTTC. Translated: CASSFDPRVTQYF.

Many counts were recorded for this clonotype. The chain combines TRBV12-3 or TRBV12-4 with TRBJ2-5; the D gene is possibly TRBD1 (6 bases). V dropped 3 bases and J dropped 7 bases, with 15 bases sitting between them. The CDR3 spans 14 residues. CDR3 coding DNA: TGTGCCAGCAGTTTGGGGCAGGGGATTATGACCCAGTACTTC. This encodes CASSLGQGIMTQYF.

A few counts support this clonotype. This rearrangement joins TRBV20-1 to TRBJ1-1; a possible D gene is TRBD1 (6 bases). V lost 7 bases to trimming and J lost 6 bases, with 15 bases between them. Germline-derived CDR1 and CDR2 are DFQATT and SNEGSKA (reference sequence). CDR3 length: 12 residues. Here the CDR3 reads CSGGRGASEAFF. CDR3 DNA sequence: TGCAGTGGGGGGCGGGGGGCTTCTGAAGCTTTCTTT.

There are a few counts of this clonotype. The chain couples TRBV3-1 to TRBJ2-7; the D is unclear. This CDR3 has 12 residues. V lost 4 bases and J lost 0, with 4 bases in between. CDR1 LGHDT and CDR2 YNNKEL come from the germline V gene (reference sequence). CDR3 residues: CASSRTSYEQYF. Here the CDR3 DNA reads TGTGCCAGCAGCCGAACCTCCTACGAGCAGTACTTC.